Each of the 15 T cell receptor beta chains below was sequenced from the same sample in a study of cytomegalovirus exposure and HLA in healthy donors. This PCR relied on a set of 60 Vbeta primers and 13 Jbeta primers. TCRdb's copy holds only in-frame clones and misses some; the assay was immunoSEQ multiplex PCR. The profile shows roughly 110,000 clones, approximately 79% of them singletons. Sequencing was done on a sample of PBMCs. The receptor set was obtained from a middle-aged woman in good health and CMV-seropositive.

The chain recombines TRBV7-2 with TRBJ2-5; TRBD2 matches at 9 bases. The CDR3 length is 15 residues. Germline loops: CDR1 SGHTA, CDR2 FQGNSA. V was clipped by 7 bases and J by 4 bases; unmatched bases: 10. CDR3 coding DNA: TGTGCCAGCACCCCAGGCGGGGGGGCTGGAGAGACCCAGTACTTC. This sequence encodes CASTPGGGAGETQYF. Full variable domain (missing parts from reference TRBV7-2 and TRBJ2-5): GAGVSQSPSNKVTEKGKDVELRCDPISGHTALYWYRQSLGQGLEFLIYFQGNSAPDKSGLPSDRFSAERTGGSVSTLTIQRTQQEDSAVYLCASTPGGGAGETQYFGPGTRLLVL.

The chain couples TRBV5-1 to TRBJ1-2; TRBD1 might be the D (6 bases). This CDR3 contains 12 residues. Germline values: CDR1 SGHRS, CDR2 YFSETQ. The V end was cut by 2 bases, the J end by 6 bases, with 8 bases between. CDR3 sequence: CASSFAGDGYTF. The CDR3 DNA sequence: TGCGCCAGCAGCTTTGCAGGGGATGGCTACACCTTC.

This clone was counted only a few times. CDR3 nucleotide sequence: TGCGCCAGCAGCTTGGGGCCAGGGGGCACAGATACGCAGTATTTT. Translated, it gives CASSLGPGGTDTQYF. This rearrangement joins TRBV5-1 to TRBJ2-3, with a weak D call TRBD1 (6 bases). CDR1 is SGHRS and CDR2 is YFSETQ in the germline V gene. CDR3 length: 15 amino acids. V dropped 0 bases and J dropped 1 base, with 9 bases sitting between them.

CDR3 residues: CASSRTGQRNSNQPQHF. Here the CDR3 DNA reads TGTGCCAGCAGTCGAACGGGACAACGGAATAGCAATCAGCCCCAGCATTTT. The chain uses TRBV5-5 and TRBJ1-5; D may be TRBD1 (6 bases). This CDR3 region has 17 residues. The germline V and J ends were trimmed by 5 bases and 0 bases, with 18 bases remaining between them. Germline V gene data show CDR1 as SGHKS and CDR2 as YYEKEE (reference sequence). Full variable domain (remainder filled in from reference TRBV5-5 and TRBJ1-5): DAGVTQSPTHLIKTRGQQVTLRCSPISGHKSVSWYQQVLGQGPQFIFQYYEKEERGRGNFPDRFSARQFPNYSSELNVNALLLGDSALYLCASSRTGQRNSNQPQHFGDGTRLSIL.

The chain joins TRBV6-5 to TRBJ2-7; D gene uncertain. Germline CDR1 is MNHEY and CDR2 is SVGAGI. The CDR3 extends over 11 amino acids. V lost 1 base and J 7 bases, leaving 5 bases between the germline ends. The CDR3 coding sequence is TGTGCCAGCAGTTACTACGGGGAGCAGTACTTC. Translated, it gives CASSYYGEQYF.

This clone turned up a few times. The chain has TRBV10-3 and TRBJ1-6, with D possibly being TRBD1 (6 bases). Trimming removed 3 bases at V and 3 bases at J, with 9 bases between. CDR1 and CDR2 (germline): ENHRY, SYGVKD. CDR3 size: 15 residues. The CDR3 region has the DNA TGTGCCATCAGTGAACAGGGCCACTATAATTCACCCCTCCACTTT. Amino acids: CAISEQGHYNSPLHF.

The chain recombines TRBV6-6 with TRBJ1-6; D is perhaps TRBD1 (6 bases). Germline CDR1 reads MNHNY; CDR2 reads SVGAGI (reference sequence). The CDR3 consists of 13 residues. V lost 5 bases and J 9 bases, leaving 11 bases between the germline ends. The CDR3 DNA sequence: TGTGCCAGCAGTGCCGGACAGTTTTCACCCCTCCACTTT. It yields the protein CASSAGQFSPLHF.

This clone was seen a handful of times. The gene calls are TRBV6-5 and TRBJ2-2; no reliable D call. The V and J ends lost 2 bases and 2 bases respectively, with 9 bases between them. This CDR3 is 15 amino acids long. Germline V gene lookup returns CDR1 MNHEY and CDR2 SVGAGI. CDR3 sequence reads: CASSYSIFNTGELFF. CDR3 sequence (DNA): TGTGCCAGCAGTTACAGCATTTTCAACACCGGGGAGCTGTTTTTT.

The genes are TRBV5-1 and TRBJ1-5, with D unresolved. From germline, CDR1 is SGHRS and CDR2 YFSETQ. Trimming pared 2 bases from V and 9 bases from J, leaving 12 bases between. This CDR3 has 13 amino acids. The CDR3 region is CASSFDTYGPQHF. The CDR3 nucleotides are TGCGCCAGCAGCTTCGACACGTACGGGCCCCAGCATTTT. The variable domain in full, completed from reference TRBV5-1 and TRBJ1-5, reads KAGVTQTPRYLIKTRGQQVTLSCSPISGHRSVSWYQQTPGQGLQFLFEYFSETQRNKGNFPGRFSGRQFSNSRSEMNVSTLELGDSALYLCASSFDTYGPQHFGDGTRLSIL.

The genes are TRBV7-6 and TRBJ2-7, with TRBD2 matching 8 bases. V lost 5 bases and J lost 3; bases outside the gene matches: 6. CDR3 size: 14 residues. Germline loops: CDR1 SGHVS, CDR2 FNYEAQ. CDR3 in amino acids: CASSPGLVSYEQYF. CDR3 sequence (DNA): TGTGCCAGCAGCCCGGGACTAGTTAGCTACGAGCAGTACTTC.

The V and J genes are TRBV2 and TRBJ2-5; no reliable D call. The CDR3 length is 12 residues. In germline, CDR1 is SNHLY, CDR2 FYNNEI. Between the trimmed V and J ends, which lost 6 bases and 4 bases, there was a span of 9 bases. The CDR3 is CASSPTPETQYF. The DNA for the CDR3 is TGTGCCAGCAGCCCCACTCCAGAGACCCAGTACTTC.

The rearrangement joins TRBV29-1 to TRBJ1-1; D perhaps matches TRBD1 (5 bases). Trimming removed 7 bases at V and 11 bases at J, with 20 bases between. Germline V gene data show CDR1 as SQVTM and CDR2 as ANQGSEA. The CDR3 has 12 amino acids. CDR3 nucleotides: TGCAGCGGAAGAGGGGAGGATATAAGGGCTTTCTTT. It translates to CSGRGEDIRAFF.

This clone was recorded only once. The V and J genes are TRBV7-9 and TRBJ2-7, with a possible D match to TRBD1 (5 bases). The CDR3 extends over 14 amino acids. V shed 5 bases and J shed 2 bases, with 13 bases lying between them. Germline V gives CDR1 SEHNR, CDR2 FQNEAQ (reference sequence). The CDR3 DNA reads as TGTGCCAGCAGCACCAATGGGGCCCCCTACGAGCAGTACTTC. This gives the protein CASSTNGAPYEQYF.

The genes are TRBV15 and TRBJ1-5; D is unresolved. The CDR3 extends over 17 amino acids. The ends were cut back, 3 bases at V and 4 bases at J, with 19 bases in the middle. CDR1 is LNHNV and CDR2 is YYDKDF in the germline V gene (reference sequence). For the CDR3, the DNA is TGTGCCACCAGCAGGATGGAGGGAGTAGATATTAATCAGCCCCAGCATTTT. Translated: CATSRMEGVDINQPQHF.

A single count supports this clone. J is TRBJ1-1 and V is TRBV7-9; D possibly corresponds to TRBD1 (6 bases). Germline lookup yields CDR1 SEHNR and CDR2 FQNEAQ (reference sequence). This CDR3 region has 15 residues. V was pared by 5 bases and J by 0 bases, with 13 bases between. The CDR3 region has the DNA TGTGCCAGCAGCCCTGGGGGCAGCCTGAACACTGAAGCTTTCTTT. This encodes CASSPGGSLNTEAFF.